What follows describes a single TCR beta chain. Its antigen is undetermined. These data come from a study of cytomegalovirus exposure and HLA in healthy donors. General observations from the study: According to the study, roughly 160 TCR beta chains were cytomegalovirus-associated. A later examination showed that TCR association rates differed by HLA locus, with DRB1 most and HLA-C fewest. For most TCR beta V segments, an earlier analysis put the productive rate at about 87% or about 30% of the time.

This CDR3 contains 16 residues. With V trimmed by 0 bases and J by 1 base, 3 bases remained unmatched. CDR1 and CDR2 (germline): LGHNA, YSLEER. The PCR contained 60 Vbeta and 13 Jbeta primers. Some clones are missing from TCRdb's copy, which holds only in-frame ones; the method was immunoSEQ multiplex PCR. The table shows 200,000 to 250,000 clones, with 60% to 80% occurring only once. This receptor was taken from a man younger than 35 in good health and CMV-seronegative. Sequenced: PBMCs. This rearrangement joins TRBV4-3 to TRBJ1-1; TRBD1 matches 9 bases. This CDR3 is CASSQDRGQGNTEAFF. In DNA, the CDR3 is TGCGCCAGCAGCCAAGATAGGGGACAGGGGAACACTGAAGCTTTCTTT.